A single sample is the source of the 27 T cell receptor beta chains below, sequenced in a study of T cell repertoires in cytomegalovirus infection. TCRdb used MiXCR to reprocess the reads, holding one entry per CDR3 protein. This table has approximately 180,000 distinct CDR3 sequences, approximately 9.6% appearing once. Specimen: PBMCs. The receptor source for this set is a human donor in good health (CMV status not recorded). Some clones in this sample may be carry-over from other donors' samples.

The sample holds many counts of this clonotype. V and J are TRBV5-4 and TRBJ2-1; 10 nucleotides line up with TRBD2. Trimming at V came to 2 bases and at J to 8 bases, leaving 13 bases not matched to a gene. This CDR3 comprises 17 residues. Germline V gene data show CDR1 as SGHNT and CDR2 as YYREEE (reference sequence). Here the CDR3 reads CASSFPTGLAGVDEQFF. Written as DNA, the CDR3 is TGTGCCAGCAGCTTCCCAACTGGGCTAGCGGGAGTTGATGAGCAGTTCTTC.

This clonotype was seen more than once but under ten times. V usage is TRBV12-3 or TRBV12-4 and J usage is TRBJ2-5; TRBD1 aligns across 12 bases. The CDR3 consists of 15 residues. With V trimmed by 3 bases and J by 6 bases, 5 bases remained unmatched. DNA of the CDR3: TGTGCCAGCAGTTTTTCGGGACAGGGGGCAAAGACCCAGTACTTC. Amino acid sequence: CASSFSGQGAKTQYF.

This clonotype was seen ten or more times. The CDR3 bases are TGTGCCAGCAGCTTACAGACGTACACCGGGGAGCTGTTTTTT. It specifies CASSLQTYTGELFF. V gene TRBV7-2 combines with J gene TRBJ2-2; no clear D gene. V was cut by 2 bases and J by 3 bases, with 7 bases left in between. The V gene's germline CDR1 is SGHTA and CDR2 FQGNSA. This CDR3 has 14 residues. Together with reference TRBV7-2 and TRBJ2-2, the CDR3 gives the full variable domain: GAGVSQSPSNKVTEKGKDVELRCDPISGHTALYWYRQSLGQGLEFLIYFQGNSAPDKSGLPSDRFSAERTGGSVSTLTIQRTQQEDSAVYLCASSLQTYTGELFFGEGSRLTVL.

There are many counts of this clonotype. The rearrangement joins TRBV5-1 to TRBJ2-3; D perhaps matches TRBD2 (6 bases). Per the germline V gene, CDR1 is SGHRS and CDR2 is YFSETQ. The CDR3 sequence is 14 residues long. V was trimmed by 5 bases and J by 0 bases, leaving 10 bases between them. Written as DNA, the CDR3 is TGCGCCAGCAGGAGCGGGCTTAGCACAGATACGCAGTATTTT. Encoded protein: CASRSGLSTDTQYF.

This clonotype showed up just a few times. The chain joins TRBV7-2 to TRBJ2-7; 7 bases align to TRBD2. V was pared by 1 base and J by 1 base, with 13 bases of the junction left unmatched. This CDR3 has 18 amino acids. Germline lookup yields CDR1 SGHTA and CDR2 FQGNSA. The CDR3 bases are TGTGCCAGCAGCTTAGTCGCTGGTTGGCAGGGAGGGTCCTACGAGCAGTACTTC. This encodes CASSLVAGWQGGSYEQYF.

Remarks on this clonotype: An end of the junction does not agree with germline; a read error may underlie this. This chain uses TRBV7-2 with TRBJ1-2; D gene ambiguous. CDR3 length: 13 amino acids. The germline V gene has CDR1 SGHTA and CDR2 FQGNSA. CDR3 residues: CASSLERNCGYTF. As DNA, the CDR3 is TGTGCCAGCAGCTTAGAGAGGAACTGTGGCTACACCTTC.

In its sample, this clonotype was seen many times. The chain combines TRBV5-1 with TRBJ2-7, with 13 nucleotides matching TRBD2. Germline V CDR1 and CDR2: SGHRS, YFSETQ. V gave up 4 bases and J gave up 1 base; unmatched junction bases: 14. CDR3 size: 19 residues. The CDR3 sequence: CASSSWTSGSGKESYEQYF. In nucleotides, the CDR3 is TGCGCCAGCAGCAGCTGGACTAGCGGGAGTGGGAAAGAGTCCTACGAGCAGTACTTC.

In regard to this clonotype: This may come from a read error, since a much larger clone is one base off. The gene calls are TRBV28 and TRBJ1-5, with TRBD1 matching over 8 bases. In germline, CDR1 is MDHEN, CDR2 SYDVKM. The CDR3 has 15 amino acids. The ends lost 8 bases at V and 6 bases at J; junction bases unmatched: 12. In DNA, the CDR3 is TGTGCCAGCGGATCAGGACAGGGTGGGGTTCAGCCCCAGCATTTT. Its protein product is CASGSGQGGVQPQHF.

This rearrangement joins TRBV12-3 or TRBV12-4 to TRBJ1-1; D is uncertain. The CDR3 runs to 15 residues. The V and J ends lost 3 bases and 4 bases respectively, with 15 bases between them. CDR3 sequence (DNA): TGTGCCAGCAGTTTCGCCCGGTCCCCGGGCACTGAAGCTTTCTTT. It translates to CASSFARSPGTEAFF.

Only a few counts were recorded for this clonotype. The rearrangement joins TRBV27 to TRBJ2-2; no firm D call. CDR1 is MNHEY, CDR2 SMNVEV, per germline (reference sequence). The CDR3 has 11 residues. V lost 10 bases to trimming and J lost 6 bases, with 9 bases between them. The DNA of the CDR3 is TGTGCCACCTATCGGGCCGGGGAGCTGTTTTTT. Protein sequence: CATYRAGELFF.

This clonotype was seen many times. V and J are TRBV28 and TRBJ1-5, with D hard to call. This CDR3 has 15 amino acids. CDR1 is MDHEN and CDR2 is SYDVKM in the germline V gene. Between the trimmed V and J ends, which lost 5 bases and 2 bases, there was a span of 13 bases. CDR3 sequence (DNA): TGTGCCAGCAGTAAGCAGGCTGGGGGCAATCAGCCCCAGCATTTT. It translates to CASSKQAGGNQPQHF.

Many counts were recorded for this clonotype. This chain joins TRBV18 and TRBJ1-2; D perhaps matches TRBD1 (6 bases). The CDR3 extends over 15 amino acids. The ends were cut back, 5 bases at V and 2 bases at J, with 15 bases in the middle. Looked up from germline, CDR1 is KGHSH and CDR2 is LQKENI. CDR3 sequence (DNA): TGTGCCAGCTCAGAGCACAGGGAACCAAACTATGGCTACACCTTC. Its protein product is CASSEHREPNYGYTF. The full variable domain, its missing parts supplied by reference TRBV18 and TRBJ1-2, is NAGVMQNPRHLVRRRGQEARLRCSPMKGHSHVYWYRQLPEEGLKFMVYLQKENIIDESGMPKERFSAEFPKEGPSILRIQQVVRGDSAAYFCASSEHREPNYGYTFGSGTRLTVV.

This clonotype was seen many times. DNA of the CDR3: TGCAGCGTTCGTTTAGCGGGCCGGAACACCGGGGAGCTGTTTTTT. Translating gives CSVRLAGRNTGELFF. The rearrangement uses TRBV29-1 and TRBJ2-2; TRBD2 matches 7 bases. The CDR3 has 15 amino acids. V gave up 5 bases and J gave up 1 base; unmatched junction bases: 7. CDR1 is SQVTM, CDR2 ANQGSEA, per germline.

This clonotype was counted ten times or more. This chain uses TRBV7-2 with TRBJ2-7; 9 bases are a match to TRBD2. CDR1 and CDR2 from the germline V gene are SGHTA and FQGNSA. This CDR3 is built from 16 residues. V was clipped by 4 bases and J by 0 bases; unmatched bases: 7. CDR3 in DNA: TGTGCCAGCAGCTCCCAAAGCGGGAGGTTCTCCTACGAGCAGTACTTC. Protein: CASSSQSGRFSYEQYF.

This clonotype was recorded many times. The rearrangement uses TRBV4-1 and TRBJ1-1; the match to TRBD1 covers 7 bases. From germline, CDR1 is MGHRA and CDR2 YSYEKL. The CDR3 extends over 15 amino acids. V lost 3 bases, J lost 4 bases, and 8 bases stayed unmatched. The CDR3 sequence is CASSHATGRRTEAFF. The CDR3 DNA reads as TGCGCCAGCAGCCACGCGACAGGGCGTCGCACTGAAGCTTTCTTT.

This clonotype showed up many times. The rearrangement joins TRBV11-2 to TRBJ2-7, with a possible D match to TRBD1 (6 bases). CDR1 and CDR2 (germline): SGHAT, FQNNGV. The CDR3 has 16 amino acids. The V and J ends lost 4 bases and 2 bases respectively, with 18 bases between them. The CDR3 here is CASSSVGQGWTYEQYF. CDR3 in DNA: TGTGCCAGCAGCTCGGTCGGGCAGGGGTGGACCTACGAGCAGTACTTC. Combining the CDR3 with reference TRBV11-2 and TRBJ2-7 gives the whole variable domain EAGVAQSPRYKIIEKRQSVAFWCNPISGHATLYWYQQILGQGPKLLIQFQNNGVVDDSQLPKDRFSAERLKGVDSTLKIQPAKLEDSAVYLCASSSVGQGWTYEQYFGPGTRLTVT.

There are many counts of this clonotype. The chain combines TRBV10-3 with TRBJ1-6; 8 bases fit TRBD1. V lost 6 bases and J lost 7; bases outside the gene matches: 5. Germline values: CDR1 ENHRY, CDR2 SYGVKD. The CDR3 has 14 amino acids. CDR3 in amino acids: CAISGQGGNSPLHF. The CDR3 DNA is TGTGCCATCAGCGGACAGGGCGGAAATTCACCCCTCCACTTT.

The chain couples TRBV20-1 to TRBJ2-1; 10 bases map to TRBD2. The germline CDR1 and CDR2 sequences are DFQATT and SNEGSKA (reference sequence). The CDR3 length is 14 residues. V shed 5 bases and J 9 bases; nucleotides not matched to a gene: 10. The CDR3: CSAVDSGRTFEQFF. The CDR3 DNA sequence: TGCAGTGCTGTGGATAGCGGGAGGACTTTTGAGCAGTTCTTC.

This clonotype was counted ten times or more. This chain joins TRBV28 and TRBJ1-5; 9 bases map to TRBD1. Germline CDR1 reads MDHEN; CDR2 reads SYDVKM. Losses at the gene ends were 3 bases for V and 8 bases for J; bases not matched to a gene: 2. The CDR3 is 13 amino acids. For the CDR3, the DNA is TGTGCCAGCAGTTTTGACAGGGGGAAGCCCCAGCATTTT. Encoded protein: CASSFDRGKPQHF.

This clonotype came up many times. The CDR3 protein is CAISEGQGNTEAFF. As DNA, the CDR3 is TGTGCCATCAGTGAGGGACAGGGGAACACTGAAGCTTTCTTT. This sequence joins TRBV10-3 and TRBJ1-1, with 8 bases that match TRBD1. Germline V gene data show CDR1 as ENHRY and CDR2 as SYGVKD. There are 14 residues in the CDR3. Trimming took 2 bases from V and 1 from J; bases not matched to a gene: 0.

This clonotype occurred many times. The chain has TRBV11-3 and TRBJ2-3; the D is unclear. The length of the CDR3 is 13 residues. V lost 5 bases and J lost 3, with 9 bases in between. Germline CDR1 reads SGHNT; CDR2 reads YENEEA. The CDR3 sequence is CASSDGTTDTQYF. DNA for the CDR3: TGTGCCAGCAGCGACGGCACGACAGATACGCAGTATTTT.

In this sample, this clonotype turned up a few times. This chain joins TRBV20-1 and TRBJ2-1; 9 bases are a match to TRBD2. Germline loops: CDR1 DFQATT, CDR2 SNEGSKA (reference sequence). There are 14 residues in the CDR3. The V and J ends lost 4 bases and 2 bases, in that order; junction bases with no gene match: 3. The CDR3 DNA follows: TGCAGTGCTACCAAGCGGGAGGCCTACAATGAGCAGTTCTTC. This codes for CSATKREAYNEQFF.

There are a few counts of this clonotype. The J gene is TRBJ2-1, the V gene TRBV24-1, with 10 bases matching TRBD2. Germline CDR1 and CDR2: KGHDR and SFDVKD. The CDR3 has 16 residues. V lost 1 base and J lost 7; bases outside the gene matches: 6. CDR3 in amino acids: CATSDFSLAGVNEQFF. The CDR3 region has the DNA TGTGCCACCAGTGATTTTAGTCTAGCGGGGGTTAATGAGCAGTTCTTC.

This clonotype was observed at least ten times. This chain uses TRBV7-6 with TRBJ2-7; 7 bases are shared with TRBD1. CDR1 is SGHVS and CDR2 is FNYEAQ in the germline V gene. The CDR3 is 15 residues long. V shed 5 bases and J 2 bases; nucleotides not matched to a gene: 9. CDR3 residues: CASSPRDSNPYEQYF. CDR3 in DNA: TGTGCCAGCAGCCCCCGGGACAGCAACCCCTACGAGCAGTACTTC.

This clonotype was recorded many times. This chain links TRBV7-9 with TRBJ2-7, with D unclear. Trimming shortened V by 5 bases and J by 2 bases, and 19 bases separated the two germline ends. Germline CDR1 SEHNR, CDR2 FQNEAQ (reference sequence). This CDR3 region has 16 residues. This CDR3 is CASSQSSQTNPYEQYF. CDR3 nucleotides: TGTGCCAGCAGCCAAAGTAGCCAAACCAACCCCTACGAGCAGTACTTC.

This clonotype was recorded at least ten times. An end of the junction differs from the germline gene, which may be a read error. The chain carries TRBV7-2 and TRBJ1-1; D is possibly TRBD1 (6 bases). Germline CDR1 SGHTA, CDR2 FQGNSA. The CDR3 is 13 amino acids. Here the CDR3 reads CASTLQGNTEAFF. The CDR3 DNA follows: TGTGCCAGCACCTTACAGGGGAACACTGAAGCTTTCTTT.

The V call is TRBV11-2, the J call TRBJ2-1, with TRBD2 matching 12 bases. CDR3 length: 14 residues. CDR1 and CDR2 (germline): SGHAT, FQNNGV. Trimming removed 5 bases from V and 8 bases from J; junction bases left unmatched: 4. The CDR3 DNA reads TGTGCCAGCAGCCCCCGACTAGCGGGAGATGAGCAGTTCTTC. This codes for CASSPRLAGDEQFF.